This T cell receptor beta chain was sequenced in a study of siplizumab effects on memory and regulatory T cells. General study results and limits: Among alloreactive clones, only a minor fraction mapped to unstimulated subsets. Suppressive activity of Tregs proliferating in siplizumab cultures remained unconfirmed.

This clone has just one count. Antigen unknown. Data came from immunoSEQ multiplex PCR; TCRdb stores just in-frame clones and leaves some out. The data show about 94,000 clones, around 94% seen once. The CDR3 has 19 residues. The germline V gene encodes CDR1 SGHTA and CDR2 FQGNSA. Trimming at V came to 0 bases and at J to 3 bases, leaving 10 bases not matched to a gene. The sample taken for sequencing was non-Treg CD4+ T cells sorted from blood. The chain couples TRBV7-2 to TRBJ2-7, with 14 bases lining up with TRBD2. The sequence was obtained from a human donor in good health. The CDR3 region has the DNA TGTGCCAGCAGCTTAGCTTTAGCCCGAGGGACTAGCGGGAGCTACGAGCAGTACTTC. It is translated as CASSLALARGTSGSYEQYF.